The present entry profiles one TCR beta chain with its context. The data are from a study of control samples from healthy donors and cancer patients. Libraries were prepared by immunoSEQ multiplex PCR; TCRdb keeps only in-frame clonotypes and omits some of them. Of some 97,000 clones in the sample, about 90% were seen once. The germline gives CDR1 GTSNPN, CDR2 SVGIG (reference sequence). The V and J ends lost 1 base and 3 bases respectively, with 13 bases between them. CDR3 length: 15 amino acids. The TCR originated in a woman aged 45-65 years in good health. Sequenced: blood. The chain combines TRBV30 with TRBJ1-5; tentatively, D is TRBD1 (6 bases). The CDR3 region is CAWSAGGHSNQPQHF. For the CDR3, the DNA is TGTGCCTGGAGTGCCGGGGGACACTCCAATCAGCCCCAGCATTTT.